A single sample gave rise to the 16 T cell receptor beta chains below, sequenced in a study of blood T cell repertoires in COVID-19. Clones were read by immunoSEQ multiplex PCR, and TCRdb kept only the in-frame ones, dropping some. The sample consists of approximately 190,000 clones, roughly 88% of them appearing once. Specimen: peripheral blood. Source of these receptors: a woman in her thirties or forties who had recovered from COVID-19.

V and J are TRBV29-1 and TRBJ2-1; D not resolved. Germline V gene data show CDR1 as SQVTM and CDR2 as ANQGSEA. CDR3 length: 13 amino acids. V was pared by 2 bases and J by 10 bases, with 15 bases between. CDR3 loop: CSVEKRSGPEQFF. The CDR3 DNA follows: TGCAGCGTTGAAAAAAGAAGTGGGCCGGAGCAGTTCTTC.

The rearrangement joins TRBV4-2 to TRBJ2-7; D may be TRBD2 (5 bases). Germline CDR1 LGHNA, CDR2 YNFKEQ. The CDR3 is 14 residues long. V dropped 0 bases and J dropped 2 bases, with 8 bases sitting between them. CDR3 sequence (DNA): TGTGCCAGCAGCCAAGACAGCGGACCCTACGAGCAGTACTTC. This encodes CASSQDSGPYEQYF.

V usage is TRBV7-6 and J usage is TRBJ2-1, with 7 bases fitting TRBD2. Germline loops: CDR1 SGHVS, CDR2 FNYEAQ. The CDR3 extends over 15 amino acids. Trimming took 8 bases from V and 9 from J; bases not matched to a gene: 16. The CDR3 loop is CASSQVAGSVGEQFF. In DNA, the CDR3 is TGTGCCAGCTCCCAGGTAGCGGGTTCCGTGGGTGAGCAGTTCTTC.

The rearrangement uses TRBV3-1 (or the pseudogene TRBV3-2) and TRBJ2-3; no definite D call. V lost 1 base and J 2 bases, leaving 13 bases between the germline ends. Germline CDR1 is LGHDT and CDR2 is YNNKEL (reference sequence). The CDR3 contains 16 residues. CDR3 DNA sequence: TGTGCCAGCAGCCAAGGTCGCGCGAAGAACACAGATACGCAGTATTTT. Its translation: CASSQGRAKNTDTQYF.

In its sample, this clone was seen a few times. This chain joins TRBV27 and TRBJ1-2; 8 bases align to TRBD1. There are 15 residues in the CDR3. V lost 5 bases and J lost 3; bases outside the gene matches: 8. Per the germline V gene, CDR1 is MNHEY and CDR2 is SMNVEV (reference sequence). DNA of the CDR3: TGTGCCAGCAGTCACCGGGACAGGAAGGACTATGGCTACACCTTC. This sequence encodes CASSHRDRKDYGYTF.

The chain uses TRBV27 and TRBJ1-3, with 7 bases fitting TRBD1. This CDR3 is 16 amino acids long. V gave up 5 bases and J gave up 2 bases; unmatched junction bases: 9. The germline CDR1 and CDR2 sequences are MNHEY and SMNVEV (reference sequence). The CDR3 nucleotides read TGTGCCAGCAGTATGTTGACAGGGTCGGCTGGAAACACCATATATTTT. Protein: CASSMLTGSAGNTIYF.

CDR3 sequence reads: CASQTGVRTGPQHF. CDR3 in DNA: TGTGCCAGCCAAACAGGGGTGAGGACGGGGCCCCAGCATTTT. This chain uses TRBV19 with TRBJ1-5, with 7 nucleotides matching TRBD1. The CDR3 is made up of 14 amino acids. In germline, CDR1 is LNHDA, CDR2 SQIVND (reference sequence). After removal of 9 bases from V and 9 bases from J, the junction contained 14 bases not matched to a gene.

This chain connects TRBV2 to TRBJ2-1, with TRBD2 matching 7 bases. The CDR3 runs to 15 residues. Germline CDR1 reads SNHLY; CDR2 reads FYNNEI. V shed 6 bases, J shed 5 bases, and the junction held 10 bases outside the gene matches. The CDR3, as DNA: TGTGCCAGCAGGGGAGGACTAGTTTCCCACAATGAGCAGTTCTTC. Encoded protein: CASRGGLVSHNEQFF.

This clone was observed a few times. The V gene is TRBV12-3 or TRBV12-4, the J gene TRBJ1-5; a possible D gene is TRBD1 (5 bases). Trimming left V 8 bases short and J 4 bases short, with 12 bases between. This CDR3 has 13 amino acids. CDR3 amino acids: CASRLGGNQPQHF. CDR3 bases: TGTGCCAGCCGCTTGGGGGGGAATCAGCCCCAGCATTTT.

V is TRBV27 and J is TRBJ1-3, with 7 bases identical to TRBD1. Per the germline V gene, CDR1 is MNHEY and CDR2 is SMNVEV (reference sequence). The CDR3 has 15 residues. Trimming removed 5 bases from V and 4 bases from J; junction bases left unmatched: 8. The CDR3 nucleotides are TGTGCCAGCAGTCACAATCAGGGGGTCGGAAACACCATATATTTT. This encodes CASSHNQGVGNTIYF.

The chain combines TRBV27 with TRBJ2-7; D possibly corresponds to TRBD1 (5 bases). V gave up 6 bases and J gave up 2 bases, with 17 bases separating them. The CDR3 has 15 amino acids. Germline loops: CDR1 MNHEY, CDR2 SMNVEV (reference sequence). CDR3: CASRGWIDSTYEQYF. The CDR3 nucleotides read TGTGCCAGCAGGGGTTGGATAGACAGCACCTACGAGCAGTACTTC.

This chain connects TRBV28 to TRBJ1-2; the match to TRBD1 covers 9 bases. V trimming: 8 bases; J trimming: 0 bases; junction bases outside the gene matches: 4. The CDR3 covers 14 residues. Germline lookup yields CDR1 MDHEN and CDR2 SYDVKM. CDR3 nucleotides: TGTGCCAGCGGGGGGACAGGGCCTAACTATGGCTACACCTTC. It yields the protein CASGGTGPNYGYTF.

CDR3 sequence reads: CASSQDGVALAGDKETQYF. The CDR3 nucleotides read TGTGCCAGCAGCCAAGATGGAGTCGCACTAGCGGGAGATAAAGAGACCCAGTACTTC. The chain has TRBV4-2 and TRBJ2-5; 11 bases align to TRBD2. This CDR3 contains 19 residues. Looked up from germline, CDR1 is LGHNA and CDR2 is YNFKEQ. Trimming took 0 bases from V and 3 from J; bases not matched to a gene: 12.

The CDR3 coding sequence is TGCAGCGTTCCTAGCGGCGGGGTTTTCGGGGAGCTGTTTTTT. This sequence encodes CSVPSGGVFGELFF. The V and J genes are TRBV29-1 and TRBJ2-2; TRBD2 matches at 7 bases. The CDR3 totals 14 residues. J was trimmed by 7 bases and V by 5 bases; bases with no gene match: 10. Germline-derived CDR1 and CDR2 are SQVTM and ANQGSEA.

V is TRBV29-1 and J is TRBJ2-1, with TRBD2 matching 8 bases. The germline CDR1 and CDR2 sequences are SQVTM and ANQGSEA. This CDR3 has 16 residues. V gave up 0 bases and J gave up 4 bases; unmatched junction bases: 8. In nucleotides, the CDR3 is TGCAGCGTTGAAGATCGACCGGGACTAGGTTACAATGAGCAGTTCTTC. Encoded protein: CSVEDRPGLGYNEQFF.

This clone has a handful of counts. CDR3 protein: CASSKGNYGYTF. CDR3 nucleotide sequence: TGTGCCAGTAGTAAGGGGAACTATGGCTACACCTTC. V gene TRBV19 combines with J gene TRBJ1-2, with D maybe TRBD1 (5 bases). V lost 4 bases to trimming and J lost 2 bases, with 5 bases between them. The CDR3 totals 12 residues. Germline CDR1 reads LNHDA; CDR2 reads SQIVND (reference sequence).